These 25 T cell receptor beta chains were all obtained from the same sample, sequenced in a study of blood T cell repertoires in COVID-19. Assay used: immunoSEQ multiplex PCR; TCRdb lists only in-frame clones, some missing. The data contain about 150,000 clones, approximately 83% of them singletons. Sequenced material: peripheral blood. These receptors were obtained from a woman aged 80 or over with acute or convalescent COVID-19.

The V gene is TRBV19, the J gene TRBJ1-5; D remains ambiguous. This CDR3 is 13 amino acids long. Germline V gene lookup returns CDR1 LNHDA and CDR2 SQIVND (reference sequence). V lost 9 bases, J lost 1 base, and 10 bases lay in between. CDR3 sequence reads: CASHSRSNQPQHF. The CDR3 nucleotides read TGTGCCAGCCACTCTCGGAGCAATCAGCCCCAGCATTTT.

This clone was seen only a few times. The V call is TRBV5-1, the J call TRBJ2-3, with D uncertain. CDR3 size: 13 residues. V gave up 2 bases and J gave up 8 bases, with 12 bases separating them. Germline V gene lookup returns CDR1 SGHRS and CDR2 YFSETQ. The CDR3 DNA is TGCGCCAGCAGCTTCCCCCTTGAGGCTACGCAGTATTTT. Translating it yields CASSFPLEATQYF. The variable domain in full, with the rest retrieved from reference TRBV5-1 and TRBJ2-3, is KAGVTQTPRYLIKTRGQQVTLSCSPISGHRSVSWYQQTPGQGLQFLFEYFSETQRNKGNFPGRFSGRQFSNSRSEMNVSTLELGDSALYLCASSFPLEATQYFGPGTRLTVL.

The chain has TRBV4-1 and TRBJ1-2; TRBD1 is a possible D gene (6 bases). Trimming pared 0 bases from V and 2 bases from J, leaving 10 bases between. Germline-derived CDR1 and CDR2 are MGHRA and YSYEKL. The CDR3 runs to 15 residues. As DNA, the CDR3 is TGCGCCAGCAGCCAAGAGGGCAGGGGCAACTATGGCTACACCTTC. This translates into CASSQEGRGNYGYTF.

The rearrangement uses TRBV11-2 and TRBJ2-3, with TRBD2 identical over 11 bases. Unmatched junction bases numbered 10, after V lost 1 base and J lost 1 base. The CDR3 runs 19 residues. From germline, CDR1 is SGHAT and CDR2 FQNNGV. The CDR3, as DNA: TGTGCCAGCAGCTTAGTCTTCCCTAGCGGGGGGCTCCGCACAGATACGCAGTATTTT. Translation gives CASSLVFPSGGLRTDTQYF. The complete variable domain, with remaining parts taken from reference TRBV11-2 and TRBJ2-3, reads EAGVAQSPRYKIIEKRQSVAFWCNPISGHATLYWYQQILGQGPKLLIQFQNNGVVDDSQLPKDRFSAERLKGVDSTLKIQPAKLEDSAVYLCASSLVFPSGGLRTDTQYFGPGTRLTVL.

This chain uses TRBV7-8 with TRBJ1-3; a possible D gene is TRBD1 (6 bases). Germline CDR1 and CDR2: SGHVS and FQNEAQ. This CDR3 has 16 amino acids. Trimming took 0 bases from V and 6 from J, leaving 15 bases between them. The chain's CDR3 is CASSLAPRQGINTIYF. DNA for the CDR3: TGTGCCAGCAGCTTAGCCCCTCGGCAGGGGATAAACACCATATATTTT.

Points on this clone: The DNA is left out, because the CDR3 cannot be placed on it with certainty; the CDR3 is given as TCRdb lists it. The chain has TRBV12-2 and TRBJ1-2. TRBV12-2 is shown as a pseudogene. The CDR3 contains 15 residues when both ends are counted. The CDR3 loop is CAITFGGGTYYGYTF.

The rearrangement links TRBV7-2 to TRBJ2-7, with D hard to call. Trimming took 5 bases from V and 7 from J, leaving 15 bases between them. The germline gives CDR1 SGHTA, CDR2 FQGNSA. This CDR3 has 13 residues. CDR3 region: CASSPSPGWEQYF. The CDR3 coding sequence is TGTGCCAGCAGCCCCTCTCCAGGATGGGAGCAGTACTTC.

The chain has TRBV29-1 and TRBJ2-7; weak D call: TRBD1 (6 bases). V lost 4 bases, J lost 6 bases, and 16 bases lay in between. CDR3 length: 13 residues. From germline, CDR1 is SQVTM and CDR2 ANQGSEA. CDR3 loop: CSVGGRGIGEQYF. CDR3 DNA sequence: TGCAGCGTTGGCGGCAGGGGAATAGGCGAGCAGTACTTC.

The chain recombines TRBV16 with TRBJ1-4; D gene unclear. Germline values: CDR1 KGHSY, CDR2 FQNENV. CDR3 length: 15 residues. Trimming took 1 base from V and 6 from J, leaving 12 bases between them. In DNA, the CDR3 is TGTGCCAGCAGCCAATTTCAGCCGCGGGATGAAAAACTGTTTTTT. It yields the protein CASSQFQPRDEKLFF.

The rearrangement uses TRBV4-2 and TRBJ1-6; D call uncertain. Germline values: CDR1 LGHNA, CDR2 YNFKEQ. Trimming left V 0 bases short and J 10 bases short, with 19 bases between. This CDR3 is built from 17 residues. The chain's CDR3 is CASSQDPEYPIGSPLHF. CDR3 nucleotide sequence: TGTGCCAGCAGCCAAGATCCTGAGTACCCAATCGGGTCACCCCTCCACTTT.

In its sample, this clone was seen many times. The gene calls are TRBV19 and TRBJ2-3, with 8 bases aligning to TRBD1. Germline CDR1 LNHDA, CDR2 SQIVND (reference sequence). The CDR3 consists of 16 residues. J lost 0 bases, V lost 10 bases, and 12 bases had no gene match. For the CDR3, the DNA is TGTGCCACTAGGAGGACAGGGTGGTCGAGCACAGATACGCAGTATTTT. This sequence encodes CATRRTGWSSTDTQYF.

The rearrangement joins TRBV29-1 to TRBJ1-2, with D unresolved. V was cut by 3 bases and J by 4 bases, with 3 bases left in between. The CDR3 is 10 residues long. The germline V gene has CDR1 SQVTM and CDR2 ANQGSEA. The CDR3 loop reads CSVDGYGYTF. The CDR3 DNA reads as TGCAGCGTTGACGGCTATGGCTACACCTTC.

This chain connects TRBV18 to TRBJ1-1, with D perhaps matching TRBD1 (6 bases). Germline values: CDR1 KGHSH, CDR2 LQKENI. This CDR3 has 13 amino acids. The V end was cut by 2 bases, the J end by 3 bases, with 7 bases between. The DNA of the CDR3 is TGTGCCAGCTCACCATCAGGGGACACTGAAGCTTTCTTT. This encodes CASSPSGDTEAFF.

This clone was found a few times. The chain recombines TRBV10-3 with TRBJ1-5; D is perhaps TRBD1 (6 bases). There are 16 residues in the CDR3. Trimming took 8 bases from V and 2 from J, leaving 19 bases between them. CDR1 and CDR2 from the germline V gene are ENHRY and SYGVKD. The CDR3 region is CAIGSGTLPGNQPQHF. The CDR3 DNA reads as TGTGCCATCGGTAGTGGGACACTTCCAGGCAATCAGCCCCAGCATTTT.

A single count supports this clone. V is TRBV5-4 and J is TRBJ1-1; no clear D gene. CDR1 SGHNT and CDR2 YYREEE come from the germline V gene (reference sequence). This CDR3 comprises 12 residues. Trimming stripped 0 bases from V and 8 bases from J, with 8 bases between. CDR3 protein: CASSLGAGEAFF. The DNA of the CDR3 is TGTGCCAGCAGCTTGGGGGCTGGCGAAGCTTTCTTT.

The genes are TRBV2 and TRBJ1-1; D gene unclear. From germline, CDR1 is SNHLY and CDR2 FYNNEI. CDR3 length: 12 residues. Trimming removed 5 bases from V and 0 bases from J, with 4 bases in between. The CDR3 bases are TGTGCCAGCAGTCGGGTGAACACTGAAGCTTTCTTT. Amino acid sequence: CASSRVNTEAFF.

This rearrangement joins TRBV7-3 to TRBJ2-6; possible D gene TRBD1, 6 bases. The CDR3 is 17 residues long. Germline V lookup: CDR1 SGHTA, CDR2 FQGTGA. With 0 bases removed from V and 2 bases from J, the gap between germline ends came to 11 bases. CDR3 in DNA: TGTGCCAGCAGCTTAACATCAGGGGTCACTGGGGCCAACGTCCTGACTTTC. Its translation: CASSLTSGVTGANVLTF.

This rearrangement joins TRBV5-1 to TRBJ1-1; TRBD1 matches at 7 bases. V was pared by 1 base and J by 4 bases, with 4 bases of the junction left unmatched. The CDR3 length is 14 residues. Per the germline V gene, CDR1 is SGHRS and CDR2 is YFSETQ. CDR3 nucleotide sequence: TGCGCCAGCAGCTTGACACAGGGGACCACTGAAGCTTTCTTT. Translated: CASSLTQGTTEAFF.

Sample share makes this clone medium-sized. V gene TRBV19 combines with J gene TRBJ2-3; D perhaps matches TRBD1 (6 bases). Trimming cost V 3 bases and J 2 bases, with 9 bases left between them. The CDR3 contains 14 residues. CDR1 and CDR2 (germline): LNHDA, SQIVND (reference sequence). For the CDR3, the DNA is TGTGCCAGTAGTATGAACAGGGCCACAGATACGCAGTATTTT. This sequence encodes CASSMNRATDTQYF.

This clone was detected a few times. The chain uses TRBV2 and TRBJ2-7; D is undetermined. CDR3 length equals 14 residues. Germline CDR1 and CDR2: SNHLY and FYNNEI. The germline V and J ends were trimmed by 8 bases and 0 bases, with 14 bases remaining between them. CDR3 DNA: TGTGCCAGCCGGCACGAGGAGAGCTCCTACGAGCAGTACTTC. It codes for CASRHEESSYEQYF.

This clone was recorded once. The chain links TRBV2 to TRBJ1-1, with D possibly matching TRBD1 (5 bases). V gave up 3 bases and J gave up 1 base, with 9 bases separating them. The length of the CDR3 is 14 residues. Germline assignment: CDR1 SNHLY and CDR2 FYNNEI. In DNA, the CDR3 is TGTGCCAGCAGTGACCAGGGTGGGAACACTGAAGCTTTCTTT. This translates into CASSDQGGNTEAFF. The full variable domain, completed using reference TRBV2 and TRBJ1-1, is EPEVTQTPSHQVTQMGQEVILRCVPISNHLYFYWYRQILGQKVEFLVSFYNNEISEKSEIFDDQFSVERPDGSNFTLKIRSTKLEDSAMYFCASSDQGGNTEAFFGQGTRLTVV.

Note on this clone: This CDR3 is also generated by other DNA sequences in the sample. The DNA for the CDR3 is TGTGCCAGCAGTTACCGGGACAGAGATCAGCCCCAGCATTTT. As protein: CASSYRDRDQPQHF. This chain links TRBV6-6 with TRBJ1-5; 7 nucleotides line up with TRBD1. CDR1 and CDR2 (germline): MNHNY, SVGAGI (reference sequence). The junction had 3 bases not matched to a gene; V was cut back by 2 bases and J by 5 bases. The CDR3 has 14 amino acids.

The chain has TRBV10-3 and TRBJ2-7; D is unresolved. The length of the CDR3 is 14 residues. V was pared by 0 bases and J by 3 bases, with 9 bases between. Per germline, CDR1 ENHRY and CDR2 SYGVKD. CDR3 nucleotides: TGTGCCATCAGTGAGTCTCAGGTCAGCTACGAGCAGTACTTC. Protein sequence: CAISESQVSYEQYF.

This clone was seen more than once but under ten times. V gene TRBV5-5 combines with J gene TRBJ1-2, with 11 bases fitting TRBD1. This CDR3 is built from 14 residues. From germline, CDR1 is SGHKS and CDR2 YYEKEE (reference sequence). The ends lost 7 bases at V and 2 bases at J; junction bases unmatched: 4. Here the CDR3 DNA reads TGTGCCAGCCTTGGACAGGGGGCGAACTATGGCTACACCTTC. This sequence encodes CASLGQGANYGYTF. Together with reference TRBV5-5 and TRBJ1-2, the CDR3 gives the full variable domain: DAGVTQSPTHLIKTRGQQVTLRCSPISGHKSVSWYQQVLGQGPQFIFQYYEKEERGRGNFPDRFSARQFPNYSSELNVNALLLGDSALYLCASLGQGANYGYTFGSGTRLTVV.

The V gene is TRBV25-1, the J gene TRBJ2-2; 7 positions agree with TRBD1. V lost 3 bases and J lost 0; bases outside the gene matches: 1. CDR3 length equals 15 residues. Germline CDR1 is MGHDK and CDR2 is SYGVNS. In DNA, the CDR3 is TGTGCCAGCAGTGATACAGGGGCGAACACCGGGGAGCTGTTTTTT. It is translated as CASSDTGANTGELFF.